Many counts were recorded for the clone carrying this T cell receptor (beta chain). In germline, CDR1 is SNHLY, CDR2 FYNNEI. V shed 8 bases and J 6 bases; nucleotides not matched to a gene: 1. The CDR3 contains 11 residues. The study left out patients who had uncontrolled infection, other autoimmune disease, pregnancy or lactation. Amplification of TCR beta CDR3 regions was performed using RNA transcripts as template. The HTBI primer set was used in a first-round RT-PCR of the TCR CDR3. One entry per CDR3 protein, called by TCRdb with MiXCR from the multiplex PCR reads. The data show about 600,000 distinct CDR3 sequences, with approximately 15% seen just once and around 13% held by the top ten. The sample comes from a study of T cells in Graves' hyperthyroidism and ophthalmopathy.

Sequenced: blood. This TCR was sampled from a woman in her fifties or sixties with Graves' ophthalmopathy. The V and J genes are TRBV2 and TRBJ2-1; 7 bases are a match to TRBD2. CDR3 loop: CASGTTNEQFF. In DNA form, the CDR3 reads TGTGCCAGCGGGACTACCAATGAGCAGTTCTTC.